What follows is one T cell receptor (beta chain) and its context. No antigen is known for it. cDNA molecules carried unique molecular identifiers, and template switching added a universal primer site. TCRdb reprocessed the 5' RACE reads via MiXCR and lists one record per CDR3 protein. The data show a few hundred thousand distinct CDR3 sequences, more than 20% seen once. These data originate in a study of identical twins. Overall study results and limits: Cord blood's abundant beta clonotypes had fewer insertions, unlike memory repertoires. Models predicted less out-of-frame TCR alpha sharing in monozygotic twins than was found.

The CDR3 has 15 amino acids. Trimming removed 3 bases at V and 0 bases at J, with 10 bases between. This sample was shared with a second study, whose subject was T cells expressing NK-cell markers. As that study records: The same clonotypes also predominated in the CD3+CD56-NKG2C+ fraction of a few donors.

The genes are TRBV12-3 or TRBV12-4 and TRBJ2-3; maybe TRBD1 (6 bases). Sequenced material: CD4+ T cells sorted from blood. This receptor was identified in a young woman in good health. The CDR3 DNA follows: TGTGCCAGCAGTTTTGCAGGGACAAGCACAGATACGCAGTATTTT. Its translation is CASSFAGTSTDTQYF.